This T cell receptor beta chain was captured by sequencing in a study of T-cell memory formation after mild COVID-19. Findings and limits, study-wide: Day 15 to 85 contracting clones showed balanced CD4/CD8; day 15 to 37 expanders favored CD4+. Chiefly within CM and EM were the contracting CD4+ clones; CD8+ ones were within EMRA. Some clones that responded turned up in pre-infection memory, which suggests that cross-reactive memory joined in.

The germline V gene encodes CDR1 LGHDT and CDR2 YNNKEL (reference sequence). The CDR3 has 14 residues. Trimming cost V 5 bases and J 3 bases, with 14 bases left between them. As to this clonotype: Its antigen is as yet unknown.

Barcoded TCR alpha and TCR beta cDNA libraries with UMIs came from 5'RACE using constant-segment primers. From the 5' RACE reads, TCRdb called clonotypes with MiXCR, one entry per CDR3 protein. The sample has 380,000 or so distinct CDR3 sequences; about an eighth are singletons. The clonotype comes from a man aged 18 to 30 who had mild COVID-19 (a few samples of this study predate the infection). Cell type and time point are not known. The sequenced sample consisted of PBMCs or a T cell subset sorted from them (not recorded which). The chain has TRBV3-1 and TRBJ2-7; the D is unclear. The CDR3 is CASSATRFRYEQYF. In DNA form, the CDR3 reads TGTGCCAGCAGCGCAACGCGATTCCGCTACGAGCAGTACTTC.